Below, 17 T cell receptor beta chains from the same sample are listed, as sequenced in a study of long-term antiretroviral therapy in people with HIV. Assay version v3.0 of immunoSEQ was used, and it was run at survey level. Using immunoSEQ multiplex PCR, the repertoire was profiled, and TCRdb retains in-frame clones only, with some absent. The sample consists of about 42,000 clones, around 86% of them appearing once. The sample consisted of unsorted PBMCs, taken 0.1 years before starting antiretroviral therapy. The receptors were sampled from a woman aged 45-59 years with HIV.

V is TRBV4-1 and J is TRBJ1-1; D gene ambiguous. Germline assignment: CDR1 MGHRA and CDR2 YSYEKL. The V and J ends lost 1 base and 0 bases respectively, with 3 bases between them. This CDR3 has 13 amino acids. The DNA of the CDR3 is TGCGCCAGCAGCCAAGCTATGAACACTGAAGCTTTCTTT. It specifies CASSQAMNTEAFF.

The chain uses TRBV27 and TRBJ2-5; D might be TRBD2 (7 bases). Between the trimmed V and J ends, which lost 6 bases and 7 bases, there was a span of 27 bases. The CDR3 totals 17 residues. The germline V gene has CDR1 MNHEY and CDR2 SMNVEV (reference sequence). This chain's CDR3 is CASRRDVRLGGGGTQYF. The CDR3 DNA reads as TGTGCCAGCAGGCGGGACGTACGACTAGGAGGGGGGGGGACCCAGTACTTC.

The chain employs TRBV9 and TRBJ1-1; D remains ambiguous. This CDR3 region has 13 residues. The V gene's germline CDR1 is SGDLS and CDR2 YYNGEE. V was trimmed by 4 bases and J by 1 base, leaving 8 bases between them. The CDR3 spells CASSQLGNTEAFF. The CDR3 region has the DNA TGTGCCAGCAGCCAACTGGGGAACACTGAAGCTTTCTTT.

The V gene is TRBV5-6, the J gene TRBJ2-5; 9 bases line up with TRBD1. V trimming: 2 bases; J trimming: 4 bases; junction bases outside the gene matches: 6. This CDR3 spans 15 amino acids. Germline loops: CDR1 SGHDT, CDR2 YYEEEE. The CDR3 sequence: CASSLPGQGAETQYF. In DNA form, the CDR3 reads TGTGCCAGCAGCTTACCGGGACAGGGAGCAGAGACCCAGTACTTC.

The chain employs TRBV5-1 and TRBJ2-7; possibly TRBD1 or TRBD2 for D (5 bases each). V was cut by 1 base and J by 5 bases, with 10 bases left in between. CDR1 is SGHRS, CDR2 YFSETQ, per germline. CDR3 length: 13 residues. The CDR3 reads CASSLPRDDEQYF. CDR3 bases: TGCGCCAGCAGCTTGCCCAGGGACGACGAGCAGTACTTC.

This clone has more than one count but fewer than ten. This chain uses TRBV20-1 with TRBJ1-1; D remains ambiguous. V lost 3 bases, J lost 1 base, and 3 bases lay in between. The CDR3 is 11 residues long. Germline V gene lookup returns CDR1 DFQATT and CDR2 SNEGSKA (reference sequence). CDR3 protein: CSARENTEAFF. Written as DNA, the CDR3 is TGCAGTGCTAGGGAGAACACTGAAGCTTTCTTT.

This clone was detected once. This chain uses TRBV2 with TRBJ2-1, with D possibly being TRBD1 (6 bases). The germline V gene encodes CDR1 SNHLY and CDR2 FYNNEI. There are 19 residues in the CDR3. V lost 7 bases and J lost 8, with 33 bases in between. As DNA, the CDR3 is TGTGCCAGCAAGGTGTTCGGACAGTCAGCCACGAGAAGGAGAGATGAGCAGTTCTTC. As protein: CASKVFGQSATRRRDEQFF.

This clone was seen more than once but under ten times. The chain joins TRBV10-3 to TRBJ1-6; 12 bases match TRBD1. Germline V gives CDR1 ENHRY, CDR2 SYGVKD. The CDR3 has 16 residues. Trimming at V came to 4 bases and at J to 10 bases, leaving 8 bases not matched to a gene. This chain's CDR3 is CAISASQGQGASPLHF. CDR3 nucleotide sequence: TGTGCCATCAGTGCATCTCAGGGACAGGGGGCATCACCCCTCCACTTT.

The V call is TRBV4-3, the J call TRBJ1-3; D uncertain. Germline V gives CDR1 LGHNA, CDR2 YSLEER. V was shortened by 0 bases and J by 2 bases, with 11 bases between the two germline ends. CDR3 size: 16 residues. In DNA form, the CDR3 reads TGCGCCAGCAGCCAAGATCTAGTCAGTACTGGAAACACCATATATTTT. It translates to CASSQDLVSTGNTIYF.

This clone was seen just once. This rearrangement joins TRBV2 to TRBJ1-6; 9 nucleotides line up with TRBD1. The CDR3 runs to 17 residues. After removal of 3 bases from V and 5 bases from J, the junction contained 8 bases not matched to a gene. Germline CDR1 SNHLY, CDR2 FYNNEI. The CDR3 is CASSDDRDREDNSPLHF. DNA of the CDR3: TGTGCCAGCAGTGATGACCGGGACAGGGAAGATAATTCACCCCTCCACTTT.

This rearrangement joins TRBV6-5 to TRBJ1-6, with D perhaps matching TRBD1 (6 bases). Germline CDR1 is MNHEY and CDR2 is SVGAGI. The CDR3 consists of 15 residues. V was cut by 0 bases and J by 9 bases, with 12 bases left in between. CDR3 sequence (DNA): TGTGCCAGCAGTTACTCTGGGGGGGCTAGTTCACCCCTCCACTTT. Amino acid sequence: CASSYSGGASSPLHF.

In this sample, this clone turned up once. J is TRBJ2-7 and V is TRBV18, with 9 bases matching TRBD2. After removal of 3 bases from V and 1 base from J, the junction contained 7 bases not matched to a gene. The CDR3 has 16 amino acids. Germline lookup yields CDR1 KGHSH and CDR2 LQKENI. The CDR3 loop is CASSPLALAGSYEQYF. CDR3 nucleotide sequence: TGTGCCAGCTCACCCCTCGCACTAGCGGGTTCCTACGAGCAGTACTTC.

The rearrangement joins TRBV5-1 to TRBJ1-6; no firm D call. This CDR3 comprises 16 residues. Per the germline V gene, CDR1 is SGHRS and CDR2 is YFSETQ. Trimming stripped 2 bases from V and 0 bases from J, with 9 bases between. The chain's CDR3 is CASSFEGRSYNSPLHF. CDR3 in DNA: TGCGCCAGCAGCTTTGAGGGCCGCTCCTATAATTCACCCCTCCACTTT. The complete variable domain, with remaining parts taken from reference TRBV5-1 and TRBJ1-6, reads KAGVTQTPRYLIKTRGQQVTLSCSPISGHRSVSWYQQTPGQGLQFLFEYFSETQRNKGNFPGRFSGRQFSNSRSEMNVSTLELGDSALYLCASSFEGRSYNSPLHFGNGTRLTVT.

V and J are TRBV7-9 and TRBJ1-3, with unresolved D. The CDR3 runs 15 residues. Trimming took 4 bases from V and 3 from J, leaving 13 bases between them. Germline CDR1 is SEHNR and CDR2 is FQNEAQ (reference sequence). CDR3 in DNA: TGTGCCAGCAGCTCGGCACTCCAAGGTGGAAACACCATATATTTT. Its protein product is CASSSALQGGNTIYF.

In this sample, this clone turned up once. The V and J genes are TRBV2 and TRBJ2-2, with D unresolved. Trimming cost V 5 bases and J 4 bases, with 11 bases left between them. This CDR3 contains 14 residues. From germline, CDR1 is SNHLY and CDR2 FYNNEI. The CDR3 coding sequence is TGTGCCAGCAGTTTCTCGCTGACCACCGGGGAGCTGTTTTTT. Its translation is CASSFSLTTGELFF.

The chain combines TRBV11-2 with TRBJ1-1; a weak D match, TRBD1 (5 bases). V lost 8 bases and J 5 bases, leaving 15 bases between the germline ends. In germline, CDR1 is SGHAT, CDR2 FQNNGV. This CDR3 has 13 residues. The CDR3 nucleotides are TGTGCCAGCGGCGCAGGGTTGGGAACTGAAGCTTTCTTT. Its translation: CASGAGLGTEAFF.

V gene TRBV7-9 combines with J gene TRBJ1-2; 12 bases are shared with TRBD1. Germline CDR1 is SEHNR and CDR2 is FQNEAQ (reference sequence). The CDR3 is 14 residues long. V was clipped by 5 bases and J by 6 bases; unmatched bases: 4. CDR3 coding DNA: TGTGCCAGCAGCCCGGGACAGGGGGCAGATGGCTACACCTTC. This translates into CASSPGQGADGYTF.